Here is one TCR beta chain with its context. No antigen is known for it. The data stem from a study of cytomegalovirus exposure and HLA in healthy donors. Regarding the study as a whole: Testing in vitro showed three CMV-associated chains specific for CMV antigens. Later on, an analysis tied approximately 17,000 TCR beta sequences to HLA alleles at 0.05 false discovery rate.

V was trimmed by 3 bases and J by 3 bases, leaving 11 bases between them. The CDR3 spans 14 residues. Germline loops: CDR1 KGHSH, CDR2 LQKENI. A multiplex PCR was run with 60 Vbeta primers and 13 Jbeta primers. Method: immunoSEQ multiplex PCR; TCRdb's copy keeps in-frame clones and lacks some. This table holds fewer than 100,000 clones. Material for sequencing was PBMCs. The source is a woman aged 55-70 years in good health and CMV-seronegative. V usage is TRBV18 and J usage is TRBJ2-5, with no clear D. The CDR3 sequence: CASSPRPGEETQYF. As DNA, the CDR3 is TGTGCCAGCTCACCGCGGCCCGGTGAAGAGACCCAGTACTTC.